The 31 T cell receptor beta chains given below trace back to one sample, sequenced in a study of cytomegalovirus exposure and HLA in healthy donors. PCR employed 60 Vbeta and 13 Jbeta primers. Measured with immunoSEQ multiplex PCR; TCRdb has only the in-frame clones, and not every one. The sample records around 92,000 clones, over 75% being singletons. The specimen sequenced was PBMCs. Receptors originate from a girl aged 2 to 10 in good health and CMV-seropositive.

This chain connects TRBV5-1 to TRBJ2-7; 8 bases are shared with TRBD1. The V gene end was trimmed by 0 bases and the J gene end by 7 bases; junction bases not matched to a gene: 12. The CDR3 is made up of 16 amino acids. Germline CDR1 reads SGHRS; CDR2 reads YFSETQ. CDR3 sequence reads: CASSLGQGLLFFEQYF. In DNA, the CDR3 is TGCGCCAGCAGCTTGGGACAGGGGCTCCTCTTTTTTGAGCAGTACTTC.

The J gene is TRBJ2-7, the V gene TRBV10-1; D not resolved. This CDR3 region has 14 residues. V lost 3 bases, J lost 0 bases, and 9 bases lay in between. The germline CDR1 and CDR2 sequences are WNHNN and SYGVQD (reference sequence). CDR3 residues: CASSDGESSYEQYF. The CDR3 DNA reads TGCGCCAGCAGTGATGGAGAGAGCTCCTACGAGCAGTACTTC.

The V call is TRBV29-1, the J call TRBJ1-2; 7 positions agree with TRBD1. The CDR3 extends over 14 amino acids. The trim removed 3 bases at V and 3 bases at J, leaving 7 bases unmatched. CDR1 is SQVTM and CDR2 is ANQGSEA in the germline V gene. CDR3 loop: CSVDLGGFDYGYTF. In nucleotides, the CDR3 is TGCAGCGTTGATCTAGGGGGCTTCGACTATGGCTACACCTTC.

The chain joins TRBV4-2 to TRBJ1-2; 8 positions agree with TRBD1. From germline, CDR1 is LGHNA and CDR2 YNFKEQ. The CDR3 has 18 residues. V trimming: 0 bases; J trimming: 1 base; junction bases outside the gene matches: 10. The CDR3 here is CASSQESAAGGLNYGYTF. In DNA, the CDR3 is TGTGCCAGCAGCCAAGAATCTGCAGCAGGGGGCCTTAACTATGGCTACACCTTC.

Here the CDR3 DNA reads TGTGCCAGCCAAACCTCAGGGGGCTACACAGATACGCAGTATTTT. Translation: CASQTSGGYTDTQYF. The genes are TRBV28 and TRBJ2-3; TRBD1 aligns across 8 bases. This CDR3 region has 15 residues. Germline trimming cut 8 bases from V and 2 bases from J; bases unmatched to any gene: 9. The germline V gene has CDR1 MDHEN and CDR2 SYDVKM.

The V and J genes are TRBV5-6 and TRBJ2-7, with TRBD1 matching over 11 bases. Losses at the gene ends were 2 bases for V and 3 bases for J; bases not matched to a gene: 4. CDR3 size: 15 residues. Germline loops: CDR1 SGHDT, CDR2 YYEEEE. This chain's CDR3 is CASSLPGQGVYEQYF. The CDR3 coding sequence is TGTGCCAGCAGCTTACCGGGACAGGGGGTCTACGAGCAGTACTTC.

The CDR3, as DNA: TGCGCCAGCAGCCCAGAGGGCTTGACGACGGTTAACTATGGCTACACCTTC. It is translated as CASSPEGLTTVNYGYTF. The chain recombines TRBV4-3 with TRBJ1-2, with D unresolved. The CDR3 has 17 residues. V was trimmed by 4 bases and J by 1 base, leaving 19 bases between them. Germline V lookup: CDR1 LGHNA, CDR2 YSLEER.

This clone has only a few counts. The chain is built from TRBV10-2 and TRBJ2-1; 9 bases agree with TRBD2. The V and J ends lost 4 bases and 10 bases, in that order; junction bases with no gene match: 8. CDR3 length: 14 residues. Germline loops: CDR1 WSHSY, CDR2 SAAADI. The CDR3 region is CASSVAGAWSEQFF. The CDR3 nucleotides read TGCGCCAGCAGTGTAGCGGGGGCATGGAGCGAGCAGTTCTTC.

V and J are TRBV28 and TRBJ2-3; 8 bases are shared with TRBD1. From germline, CDR1 is MDHEN and CDR2 SYDVKM. The trim removed 6 bases at V and 5 bases at J, leaving 10 bases unmatched. The length of the CDR3 is 15 residues. The CDR3 region is CASSSPGTGIDTQYF. The CDR3 nucleotides read TGTGCCAGCAGCTCCCCCGGGACAGGCATAGATACGCAGTATTTT.

The chain uses TRBV10-3 and TRBJ1-1; possible D gene TRBD1, 6 bases. V dropped 10 bases and J dropped 1 base, with 10 bases sitting between them. Germline loops: CDR1 ENHRY, CDR2 SYGVKD. CDR3 length: 12 residues. This chain's CDR3 is CATRTANTEAFF. CDR3 sequence (DNA): TGTGCCACCCGGACAGCGAACACTGAAGCTTTCTTT.

With regard to this clone: Other DNA sequences from this sample encode an identical CDR3 as well. The chain has TRBV28 and TRBJ1-1, with 7 bases lining up with TRBD1. Germline V CDR1 and CDR2: MDHEN, SYDVKM. Germline trimming cut 6 bases from V and 0 bases from J; bases unmatched to any gene: 7. This CDR3 spans 15 amino acids. CDR3 bases: TGTGCCAGCAGACCTGGACAGGCCATGAACACTGAAGCTTTCTTT. Translation gives CASRPGQAMNTEAFF.

The chain uses TRBV2 and TRBJ2-2; D is perhaps TRBD1 (6 bases). V was trimmed by 4 bases and J by 6 bases, leaving 12 bases between them. The CDR3 length is 14 residues. Germline lookup yields CDR1 SNHLY and CDR2 FYNNEI. This CDR3 reads CASSGNRVAGELFF. The CDR3 DNA reads as TGTGCCAGCAGTGGGAACAGGGTAGCCGGGGAGCTGTTTTTT.

The rearrangement uses TRBV27 and TRBJ1-2; 7 bases are a match to TRBD1. CDR3 length: 14 residues. V lost 2 bases and J lost 7; bases outside the gene matches: 7. Per germline, CDR1 MNHEY and CDR2 SMNVEV (reference sequence). The CDR3 sequence is CASSLTGDTSGYTF. DNA for the CDR3: TGTGCCAGCAGTTTAACAGGGGACACCAGTGGCTACACCTTC.

The chain recombines TRBV5-1 with TRBJ2-3; 11 bases match TRBD2. The trim removed 0 bases at V and 0 bases at J, leaving 3 bases unmatched. Germline V gene lookup returns CDR1 SGHRS and CDR2 YFSETQ. The CDR3 consists of 17 residues. CDR3 sequence reads: CASSLGLAGSSTDTQYF. DNA of the CDR3: TGCGCCAGCAGCTTGGGACTAGCGGGGTCTAGCACAGATACGCAGTATTTT.

This sequence joins TRBV5-6 and TRBJ2-1; D is possibly TRBD1 (6 bases). Looked up from germline, CDR1 is SGHDT and CDR2 is YYEEEE. There are 14 residues in the CDR3. The V end lost 7 bases, the J end lost 4 bases, and 15 bases lay between the germline ends. DNA of the CDR3: TGTGCCAGCCTAACCAGGGGATGGTACAATGAGCAGTTCTTC. Protein: CASLTRGWYNEQFF. Looking up the rest from reference TRBV5-6 and TRBJ2-1 gives the full variable domain: DAGVTQSPTHLIKTRGQQVTLRCSPKSGHDTVSWYQQALGQGPQFIFQYYEEEERQRGNFPDRFSGHQFPNYSSELNVNALLLGDSALYLCASLTRGWYNEQFFGPGTRLTVL.

This sequence joins TRBV19 and TRBJ2-7; 9 nucleotides match TRBD2. Losses at the gene ends were 4 bases for V and 4 bases for J; bases not matched to a gene: 11. This CDR3 has 16 amino acids. In germline, CDR1 is LNHDA, CDR2 SQIVND (reference sequence). CDR3 sequence: CASSTGTSRTKYEQYF. DNA for the CDR3: TGTGCCAGTAGTACCGGGACTAGCCGCACTAAATACGAGCAGTACTTC.

V is TRBV30 and J is TRBJ2-5; D perhaps matches TRBD1 (5 bases). This CDR3 has 12 residues. Trimming removed 5 bases from V and 7 bases from J, with 14 bases in between. The germline V gene has CDR1 GTSNPN and CDR2 SVGIG (reference sequence). The DNA for the CDR3 is TGTGCCTGGGGAGACAGTCGGACGACCCAGTACTTC. This codes for CAWGDSRTTQYF.

V usage is TRBV19 and J usage is TRBJ1-5; D may be TRBD1 (6 bases). Germline lookup yields CDR1 LNHDA and CDR2 SQIVND (reference sequence). The CDR3 runs 14 residues. Trimming took 2 bases from V and 4 from J, leaving 9 bases between them. CDR3 nucleotide sequence: TGTGCCAGTAGTATAAGGACAGTAAATCAGCCCCAGCATTTT. It specifies CASSIRTVNQPQHF.

The CDR3 nucleotides are TGTGCCATCAGCGACAGGGGAGGGGACACTGAAGCTTTCTTT. This gives the protein CAISDRGGDTEAFF. V is TRBV10-3 and J is TRBJ1-1, with 8 bases aligning to TRBD1. CDR3 length equals 14 residues. Unmatched junction bases numbered 6, after V lost 6 bases and J lost 3 bases. CDR1 is ENHRY, CDR2 SYGVKD, per germline.

This clone turned up a few times. The V and J genes are TRBV10-3 and TRBJ2-2; 7 nucleotides agree with TRBD1. J gave up 5 bases and V 3 bases, and 6 bases lay outside the gene matches. The CDR3 is 15 residues long. Germline V CDR1 and CDR2: ENHRY, SYGVKD. The CDR3 protein is CAISEIQGHTGELFF. As DNA, the CDR3 is TGTGCCATCAGTGAAATACAGGGGCATACCGGGGAGCTGTTTTTT.

This clone has more than one count but fewer than ten. The chain employs TRBV18 and TRBJ1-1; D gene ambiguous. The CDR3 totals 15 residues. The germline gives CDR1 KGHSH, CDR2 LQKENI. Trimming removed 9 bases from V and 0 bases from J, with 17 bases in between. In DNA form, the CDR3 reads TGTGCCAGTCACCTATCCCGGGAAATGAACACTGAAGCTTTCTTT. Translated: CASHLSREMNTEAFF. The complete variable domain, with remaining parts taken from reference TRBV18 and TRBJ1-1, reads NAGVMQNPRHLVRRRGQEARLRCSPMKGHSHVYWYRQLPEEGLKFMVYLQKENIIDESGMPKERFSAEFPKEGPSILRIQQVVRGDSAAYFCASHLSREMNTEAFFGQGTRLTVV.

This chain connects TRBV29-1 to TRBJ1-2; no definite D call. CDR1 is SQVTM and CDR2 is ANQGSEA in the germline V gene. With 4 bases removed from V and 5 bases from J, the gap between germline ends came to 5 bases. The length of the CDR3 is 10 residues. In DNA form, the CDR3 reads TGCAGCGTTGTAGCGTATGGCTACACCTTC. It encodes CSVVAYGYTF. Supplemented by reference TRBV29-1 and TRBJ1-2, the full variable domain reads SAVISQKPSRDICQRGTSLTIQCQVDSQVTMMFWYRQQPGQSLTLIATANQGSEATYESGFVIDKFPISRPNLTFSTLTVSNMSPEDSSIYLCSVVAYGYTFGSGTRLTVV.

The chain uses TRBV6-5 and TRBJ1-3; TRBD1 might be the D (5 bases). In germline, CDR1 is MNHEY, CDR2 SVGAGI. This CDR3 contains 16 residues. Trimming stripped 0 bases from V and 3 bases from J, with 12 bases between. The CDR3: CASSYSMRTHGNTIYF. The DNA for the CDR3 is TGTGCCAGCAGTTACTCGATGCGGACACATGGAAACACCATATATTTT.

The chain uses TRBV4-1 and TRBJ2-7, with 10 bases that match TRBD2. This CDR3 has 14 amino acids. In germline, CDR1 is MGHRA, CDR2 YSYEKL. J was trimmed by 6 bases and V by 1 base; bases with no gene match: 3. The CDR3 loop is CASSQASGSSEQYF. The DNA of the CDR3 is TGCGCCAGCAGCCAAGCTAGCGGGAGCTCCGAGCAGTACTTC.

The rearrangement links TRBV25-1 to TRBJ2-7, with D perhaps matching TRBD2 (6 bases). CDR1 is MGHDK, CDR2 SYGVNS, per germline. This CDR3 has 12 residues. The CDR3 DNA reads TGTGCTGCGGGACTCGGGCGTCACGAGCAGTACTTC. It encodes CAAGLGRHEQYF.

The chain links TRBV5-4 to TRBJ2-3; no clear D. The V end lost 0 bases, the J end lost 7 bases, and 6 bases lay between the germline ends. The CDR3 length is 12 residues. Germline assignment: CDR1 SGHNT and CDR2 YYREEE (reference sequence). The CDR3 region is CASSLGQNTQYF. For the CDR3, the DNA is TGTGCCAGCAGCTTGGGGCAGAATACGCAGTATTTT.

The chain links TRBV7-9 to TRBJ2-2, with D perhaps TRBD2 (5 bases). The V and J ends lost 0 bases and 4 bases respectively, with 9 bases between them. The CDR3 contains 15 residues. Per germline, CDR1 SEHNR and CDR2 FQNEAQ (reference sequence). CDR3 sequence reads: CASSLAGVTTGELFF. CDR3 nucleotide sequence: TGTGCCAGCAGCTTAGCGGGAGTAACCACCGGGGAGCTGTTTTTT.

The chain uses TRBV29-1 and TRBJ2-7, with 10 bases that match TRBD2. Losses at the gene ends were 0 bases for V and 2 bases for J; bases not matched to a gene: 16. CDR1 and CDR2 from the germline V gene are SQVTM and ANQGSEA. CDR3 length: 19 amino acids. The CDR3 region is CSVEDLGPSGSSSAYEQYF. CDR3 DNA: TGCAGCGTTGAAGATCTTGGGCCTAGCGGGAGTTCCTCAGCCTACGAGCAGTACTTC.

This clone was recorded once. The chain carries TRBV6-4 and TRBJ2-2; 8 bases are shared with TRBD1. Germline V gene data show CDR1 as MRHNA and CDR2 as SNTAGT. After removal of 3 bases from V and 6 bases from J, the junction contained 9 bases not matched to a gene. This CDR3 has 16 residues. The CDR3, as DNA: TGTGCCAGCAGTGAGACCCCCGGGGGACAGGCCGGGGAGCTGTTTTTT. It translates to CASSETPGGQAGELFF.

This clone was seen only once. This chain connects TRBV7-9 to TRBJ2-7, with 7 positions matching TRBD1. V lost 8 bases, J lost 4 bases, and 8 bases stayed unmatched. Germline V gene sequence: CDR1 SEHNR, CDR2 FQNEAQ (reference sequence). The CDR3 is made up of 13 amino acids. CDR3 loop: CASGETGPYEQYF. Written as DNA, the CDR3 is TGTGCCAGCGGAGAGACAGGGCCTTACGAGCAGTACTTC.

CDR3 in DNA: TGTGCCAGCAGTCGGGGACTAGTCAATGAGCAGTTCTTC. This codes for CASSRGLVNEQFF. V is TRBV14 and J is TRBJ2-1, with 8 bases matching TRBD2. V dropped 6 bases and J dropped 6; count of bases not matched to a gene: 4. Germline lookup yields CDR1 SGHDN and CDR2 FVKESK. The CDR3 has 13 residues.